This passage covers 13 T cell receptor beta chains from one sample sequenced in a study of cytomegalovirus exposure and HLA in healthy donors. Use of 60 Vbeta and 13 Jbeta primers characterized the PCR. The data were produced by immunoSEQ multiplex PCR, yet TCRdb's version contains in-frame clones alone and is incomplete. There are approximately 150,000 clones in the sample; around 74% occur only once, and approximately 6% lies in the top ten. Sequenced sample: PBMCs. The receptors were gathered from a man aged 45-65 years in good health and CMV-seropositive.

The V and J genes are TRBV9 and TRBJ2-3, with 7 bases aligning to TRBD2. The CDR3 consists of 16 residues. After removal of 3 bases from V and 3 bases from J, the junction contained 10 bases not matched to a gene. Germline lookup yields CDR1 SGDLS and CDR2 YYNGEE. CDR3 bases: TGTGCCAGCAGCGCCTCCGGGACTACCGTGACAGATACGCAGTATTTT. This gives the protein CASSASGTTVTDTQYF.

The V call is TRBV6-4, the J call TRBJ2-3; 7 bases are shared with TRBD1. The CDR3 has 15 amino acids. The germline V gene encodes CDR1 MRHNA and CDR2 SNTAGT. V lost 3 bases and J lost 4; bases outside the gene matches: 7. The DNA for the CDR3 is TGTGCCAGCAGTGATGAAGGGGGCGGTCCAGATACGCAGTATTTT. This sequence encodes CASSDEGGGPDTQYF.

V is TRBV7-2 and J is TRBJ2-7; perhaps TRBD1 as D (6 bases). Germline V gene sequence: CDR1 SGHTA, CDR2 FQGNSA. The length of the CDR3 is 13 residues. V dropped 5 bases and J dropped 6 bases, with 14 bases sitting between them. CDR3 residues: CASSQTAQGEQYF. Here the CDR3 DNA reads TGTGCCAGCAGCCAAACTGCACAGGGCGAGCAGTACTTC. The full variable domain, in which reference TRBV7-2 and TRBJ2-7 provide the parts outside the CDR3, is GAGVSQSPSNKVTEKGKDVELRCDPISGHTALYWYRQSLGQGLEFLIYFQGNSAPDKSGLPSDRFSAERTGGSVSTLTIQRTQQEDSAVYLCASSQTAQGEQYFGPGTRLTVT.

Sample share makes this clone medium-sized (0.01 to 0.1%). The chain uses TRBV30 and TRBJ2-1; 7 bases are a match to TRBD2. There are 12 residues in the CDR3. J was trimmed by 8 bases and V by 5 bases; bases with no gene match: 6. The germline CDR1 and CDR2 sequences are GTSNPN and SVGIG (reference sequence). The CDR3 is CAWAYAGDEQFF. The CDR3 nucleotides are TGTGCCTGGGCCTACGCGGGGGATGAGCAGTTCTTC.

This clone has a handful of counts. DNA for the CDR3: TGTGCCAGCAGCGAGACGAGGACAAACGAGCAGTTCTTC. Its translation: CASSETRTNEQFF. The chain carries TRBV7-9 and TRBJ2-1; weak D call: TRBD1 (5 bases). The germline CDR1 and CDR2 sequences are SEHNR and FQNEAQ (reference sequence). The length of the CDR3 is 13 residues. V lost 5 bases and J 10 bases, leaving 15 bases between the germline ends.

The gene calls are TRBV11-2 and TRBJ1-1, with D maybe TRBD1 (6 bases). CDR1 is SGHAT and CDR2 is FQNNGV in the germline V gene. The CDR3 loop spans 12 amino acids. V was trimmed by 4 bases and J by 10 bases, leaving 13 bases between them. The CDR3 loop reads CASSSGQLGAFF. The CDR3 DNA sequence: TGTGCCAGCAGCTCGGGACAACTGGGAGCTTTCTTT.

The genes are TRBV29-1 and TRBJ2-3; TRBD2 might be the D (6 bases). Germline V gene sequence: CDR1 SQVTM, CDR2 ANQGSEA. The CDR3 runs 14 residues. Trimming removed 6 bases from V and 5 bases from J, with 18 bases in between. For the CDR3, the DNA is TGCAGCGTCATGGGGGGTCCTCTGGGAGATACGCAGTATTTT. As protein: CSVMGGPLGDTQYF.

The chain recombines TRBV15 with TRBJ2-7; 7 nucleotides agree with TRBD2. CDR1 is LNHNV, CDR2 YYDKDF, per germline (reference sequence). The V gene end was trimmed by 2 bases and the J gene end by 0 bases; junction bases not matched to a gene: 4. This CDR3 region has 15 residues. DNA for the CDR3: TGTGCCACCAGCAGAATTGGGGGGGTCTCCTACGAGCAGTACTTC. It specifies CATSRIGGVSYEQYF.

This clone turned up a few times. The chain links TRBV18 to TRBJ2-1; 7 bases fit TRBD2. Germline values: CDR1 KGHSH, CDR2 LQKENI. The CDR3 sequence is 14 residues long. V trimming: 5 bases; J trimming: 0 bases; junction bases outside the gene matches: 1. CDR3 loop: CASSIAGSYNEQFF. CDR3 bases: TGTGCCAGCTCAATAGCGGGCTCCTACAATGAGCAGTTCTTC.

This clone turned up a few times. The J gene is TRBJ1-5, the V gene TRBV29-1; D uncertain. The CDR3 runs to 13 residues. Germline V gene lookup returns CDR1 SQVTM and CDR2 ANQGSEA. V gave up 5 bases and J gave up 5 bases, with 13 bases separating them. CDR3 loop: CSVLERGDQPQHF. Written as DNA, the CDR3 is TGCAGCGTTTTGGAACGGGGTGATCAGCCCCAGCATTTT. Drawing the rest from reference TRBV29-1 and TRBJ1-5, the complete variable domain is SAVISQKPSRDICQRGTSLTIQCQVDSQVTMMFWYRQQPGQSLTLIATANQGSEATYESGFVIDKFPISRPNLTFSTLTVSNMSPEDSSIYLCSVLERGDQPQHFGDGTRLSIL.

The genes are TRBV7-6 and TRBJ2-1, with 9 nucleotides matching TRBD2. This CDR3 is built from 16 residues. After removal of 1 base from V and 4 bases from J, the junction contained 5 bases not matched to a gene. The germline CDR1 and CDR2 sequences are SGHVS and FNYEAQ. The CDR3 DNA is TGTGCCAGCAGCTTAGTGTTAGCGGGAGTTTACAATGAGCAGTTCTTC. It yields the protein CASSLVLAGVYNEQFF.

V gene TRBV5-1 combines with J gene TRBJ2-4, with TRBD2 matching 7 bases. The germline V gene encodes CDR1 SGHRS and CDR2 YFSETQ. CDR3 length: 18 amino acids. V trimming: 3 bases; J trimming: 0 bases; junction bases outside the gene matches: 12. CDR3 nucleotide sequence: TGCGCCAGCAGCTCCTGGGGTCTAGCGGCCCTAGCCAAAAACATTCAGTACTTC. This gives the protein CASSSWGLAALAKNIQYF.

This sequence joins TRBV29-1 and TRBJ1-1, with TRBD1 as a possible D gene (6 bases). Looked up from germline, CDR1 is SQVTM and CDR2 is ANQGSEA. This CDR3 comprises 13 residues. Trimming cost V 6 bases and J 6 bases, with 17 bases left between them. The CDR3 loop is CSVRAGARAEAFF. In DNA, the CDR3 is TGCAGCGTCCGTGCAGGGGCTAGGGCTGAAGCTTTCTTT.